This T cell receptor (beta chain) is from a study of cytomegalovirus exposure and HLA in healthy donors. Study overall: Unique TCR beta sequences numbering 95 million to 130 million came from approximately 180 million T cells in an earlier analysis. Early released data had about 85 million unique TCRs, all coming from HLA-typed donors. Membership in the Caucasian-associated ancestry cluster was found for about four fifths of 300 to 500 genotyped donors.

Study-wide results and limits: Accurate HLA-A and HLA-B prediction from TCR beta sequences was reported for most subjects.

As regards this clone: Its antigen remains unknown.

In the PCR, 60 Vbeta and 13 Jbeta primers were used. Using immunoSEQ multiplex PCR, the repertoire was profiled, and TCRdb retains in-frame clones only, with some absent. The sample lists about 140,000 clones, 70% to 85% seen once, with over 1.5% in the top ten. Germline CDR1 is GTSNPN and CDR2 is SVGIG (reference sequence). V shed 0 bases and J shed 7 bases, with 15 bases lying between them. The length of the CDR3 is 14 residues. This sequence joins TRBV30 and TRBJ1-1; possibly TRBD1 for D (5 bases). Input material: PBMCs. The source of this sequence is a man between 40 and 49 years old in good health and CMV-seronegative. The CDR3, as DNA: TGTGCCTGGAGTGTAGTGGGGGGTCGGGGTGAAGCTTTCTTT. It codes for CAWSVVGGRGEAFF. Full variable domain (missing parts from reference TRBV30 and TRBJ1-1): SQTIHQWPATLVQPVGSPLSLECTVEGTSNPNLYWYRQAAGRGLQLLFYSVGIGQISSEVPQNLSASRPQDRQFILSSKKLLLSDSGFYLCAWSVVGGRGEAFFGQGTRLTVV.